The 22 T cell receptor beta chains below all came from one sample that was sequenced in a study of Ad26.COV2.S vaccination and SARS-CoV-2 variants. Treatment meaning: approximately 18 received Ad26.COV2.S at low or high dose, single or two shots; about 5 received placebo; per-sample allocation not given. It was on day 63 after the first vaccine or placebo injection that samples were taken. TCRdb's copy holds only in-frame clones and misses some; the assay was immunoSEQ multiplex PCR. The data hold around 500,000 clones, with around 89% observed a single time. The material sequenced was peripheral blood, taken in a trial of Ad26.COV2.S vaccine versus placebo. These receptors all stem from a person aged 18 to 59 who received the Ad26.COV2.S COVID-19 vaccine or a placebo.

This clone was counted between two and nine times. V is TRBV5-6 and J is TRBJ2-1; D remains ambiguous. The germline V and J ends were trimmed by 1 base and 7 bases, with 9 bases remaining between them. The CDR3 totals 13 residues. Germline V gives CDR1 SGHDT, CDR2 YYEEEE. The DNA for the CDR3 is TGTGCCAGCAGCTTGAGTCCTCGGAATGAGCAGTTCTTC. This translates into CASSLSPRNEQFF.

The chain joins TRBV5-5 to TRBJ2-7, with 8 bases matching TRBD1. This CDR3 region has 14 residues. The germline gives CDR1 SGHKS, CDR2 YYEKEE (reference sequence). V was clipped by 4 bases and J by 3 bases; unmatched bases: 6. The CDR3 coding sequence is TGTGCCAGCAGCCCGCCCGGACAGGGCTACGAGCAGTACTTC. This encodes CASSPPGQGYEQYF.

This clone was seen only a few times. This rearrangement joins TRBV6-5 to TRBJ2-3; TRBD2 matches 12 bases. CDR1 and CDR2 (germline): MNHEY, SVGAGI. After removal of 10 bases from V and 3 bases from J, the junction contained 8 bases not matched to a gene. The CDR3 is made up of 15 amino acids. Written as DNA, the CDR3 is TGTGCCACCGCCGGGGGACTAGCGGGTACAGATACGCAGTATTTT. Its translation is CATAGGLAGTDTQYF.

In this sample, this clone turned up a few times. The chain joins TRBV21-1 to TRBJ2-7; the table calls TRBD1, which could not be checked here. TRBV21-1 is deemed a pseudogene. This CDR3 has 13 residues. CDR3 amino acids: CASDRGLGCEQYF. For the CDR3, the DNA is TGTGCCAGCGACAGGGGGCTGGGTTGTGAGCAGTACTTC.

The chain has TRBV27 and TRBJ1-1; D not certain. The CDR3 length is 14 residues. V lost 4 bases to trimming and J lost 1 base, with 10 bases between them. CDR1 and CDR2 from the germline V gene are MNHEY and SMNVEV (reference sequence). CDR3 region: CASSSQDSNTEAFF. In DNA form, the CDR3 reads TGTGCCAGCAGTTCCCAGGATTCGAACACTGAAGCTTTCTTT.

The V call is TRBV7-9, the J call TRBJ1-3; D remains unclear. Germline V gene data show CDR1 as SEHNR and CDR2 as FQNEAQ (reference sequence). The ends were cut back, 0 bases at V and 0 bases at J, with 15 bases in the middle. The CDR3 spans 18 residues. CDR3 region: CASSLAHPTASSGNTIYF. The DNA of the CDR3 is TGTGCCAGCAGCTTAGCCCATCCCACGGCGAGCTCTGGAAACACCATATATTTT.

The CDR3 bases are TGCGCCAGCAGCCTGTTGGGACAGGGGGCTGGGGCCAACGTCCTGACTTTC. It yields the protein CASSLLGQGAGANVLTF. The V call is TRBV5-1, the J call TRBJ2-6, with TRBD1 matching 11 bases. This CDR3 region has 17 residues. V gave up 4 bases and J gave up 2 bases; unmatched junction bases: 5. Germline CDR1 and CDR2: SGHRS and YFSETQ.

Note on this clone: Other nucleotide sequences in the sample specify the same CDR3. The V call is TRBV9, the J call TRBJ1-2; D perhaps matches TRBD1 (5 bases). Germline V gene lookup returns CDR1 SGDLS and CDR2 YYNGEE. The CDR3 is 13 amino acids. V was shortened by 3 bases and J by 2 bases, with 8 bases between the two germline ends. The CDR3 sequence is CASSADSNYGYTF. CDR3 nucleotide sequence: TGTGCCAGCAGCGCCGACAGCAACTATGGCTACACCTTC.

This clone has more than one count but fewer than ten. This chain links TRBV4-1 with TRBJ1-6; 8 bases map to TRBD1. Looked up from germline, CDR1 is MGHRA and CDR2 is YSYEKL. This CDR3 comprises 15 residues. With 4 bases clipped from V and 8 bases from J, the junction kept 7 bases outside the gene matches. CDR3 in DNA: TGCGCCAGCAGCCGGAAGACAGGGGAGGATTCACCCCTCCACTTT. It translates to CASSRKTGEDSPLHF.

The chain combines TRBV5-1 with TRBJ2-6; D remains ambiguous. Germline V CDR1 and CDR2: SGHRS, YFSETQ. The CDR3 has 15 amino acids. Trimming pared 1 base from V and 0 bases from J, leaving 5 bases between. The CDR3 DNA follows: TGCGCCAGCAGCTTGAGTGTCTCTGGGGCCAACGTCCTGACTTTC. It translates to CASSLSVSGANVLTF.

The rearrangement uses TRBV29-1 and TRBJ1-4, with 10 bases aligning to TRBD1. Per the germline V gene, CDR1 is SQVTM and CDR2 is ANQGSEA. Losses at the gene ends were 5 bases for V and 6 bases for J; bases not matched to a gene: 12. The CDR3 consists of 16 residues. CDR3 amino acids: CSVYGTGVNLDEKLFF. CDR3 nucleotides: TGCAGCGTTTATGGGACAGGGGTAAATCTGGATGAAAAACTGTTTTTT.

The rearrangement joins TRBV6-5 to TRBJ2-2; D unresolved. The CDR3 loop spans 14 amino acids. Between the trimmed V and J ends, which lost 8 bases and 4 bases, there was a span of 14 bases. CDR1 is MNHEY and CDR2 is SVGAGI in the germline V gene. CDR3 in amino acids: CASGKGSGTGELFF. For the CDR3, the DNA is TGTGCCAGCGGAAAGGGCTCCGGCACCGGGGAGCTGTTTTTT.

The chain combines TRBV4-3 with TRBJ1-4; the match to TRBD1 covers 9 bases. The germline CDR1 and CDR2 sequences are LGHNA and YSLEER. V lost 3 bases, J lost 7 bases, and 3 bases stayed unmatched. The CDR3 spans 14 residues. CDR3: CASSQGQGFEKLFF. The DNA for the CDR3 is TGCGCCAGCAGCCAGGGACAGGGCTTTGAAAAACTGTTTTTT.

This rearrangement joins TRBV29-1 to TRBJ2-7; 8 positions agree with TRBD1. The CDR3 covers 15 residues. Germline values: CDR1 SQVTM, CDR2 ANQGSEA. After removal of 0 bases from V and 0 bases from J, the junction contained 4 bases not matched to a gene. The CDR3 sequence: CSVEDGTGSSYEQYF. The CDR3 DNA reads TGCAGCGTTGAAGATGGGACAGGTAGCTCCTACGAGCAGTACTTC.

This sequence joins TRBV5-1 and TRBJ2-1; 8 bases map to TRBD2. With 1 base clipped from V and 8 bases from J, the junction kept 8 bases outside the gene matches. The CDR3 totals 15 residues. Per the germline V gene, CDR1 is SGHRS and CDR2 is YFSETQ. CDR3 DNA: TGCGCCAGCAGCTTGAGCGGGAGTACTGGGGATGAGCAGTTCTTC. This gives the protein CASSLSGSTGDEQFF.

The chain is built from TRBV25-1 and TRBJ1-6; D call uncertain. The CDR3 is 13 amino acids. The V and J ends lost 6 bases and 7 bases respectively, with 10 bases between them. CDR1 and CDR2 (germline): MGHDK, SYGVNS. In DNA form, the CDR3 reads TGTGCCAGCAGCACGATGGCAAATTCACCCCTCCACTTT. Its protein is CASSTMANSPLHF. Drawing the rest from reference TRBV25-1 and TRBJ1-6, the complete variable domain is EADIYQTPRYLVIGTGKKITLECSQTMGHDKMYWYQQDPGMELHLIHYSYGVNSTEKGDLSSESTVSRIRTEHFPLTLESARPSHTSQYLCASSTMANSPLHFGNGTRLTVT.

This chain connects TRBV7-2 to TRBJ2-7; D is perhaps TRBD1 (6 bases). Trimming stripped 4 bases from V and 1 base from J, with 11 bases between. Germline values: CDR1 SGHTA, CDR2 FQGNSA. This CDR3 is built from 14 residues. The CDR3 sequence: CASSSSTGSYEQYF. CDR3 nucleotides: TGTGCCAGCAGCTCCTCGACAGGATCCTACGAGCAGTACTTC.

The rearrangement links TRBV4-1 to TRBJ1-6; 8 nucleotides align to TRBD1. This CDR3 has 17 amino acids. Trimming at V came to 3 bases and at J to 7 bases, leaving 11 bases not matched to a gene. Germline lookup yields CDR1 MGHRA and CDR2 YSYEKL. CDR3 residues: CASSQRSTGDLNSPLHF. CDR3 in DNA: TGCGCCAGCAGCCAGCGTTCGACAGGGGACTTAAATTCACCCCTCCACTTT.

The chain links TRBV27 to TRBJ2-1; D is unclear. The germline V gene encodes CDR1 MNHEY and CDR2 SMNVEV (reference sequence). Trimming left V 4 bases short and J 5 bases short, with 12 bases between. The CDR3 consists of 14 residues. The CDR3 loop is CASSSRYGNNEQFF. In DNA, the CDR3 is TGTGCCAGCAGTTCCCGGTACGGAAACAATGAGCAGTTCTTC.

CDR3 nucleotide sequence: TGCGCCAGCAGCCGACTAACAGATACGCAGTATTTT. The encoded protein is CASSRLTDTQYF. The chain couples TRBV5-1 to TRBJ2-3; D is perhaps TRBD2 (5 bases). Trimming took off 4 bases at V and 3 bases at J, with 6 bases between the two ends. Germline V gene lookup returns CDR1 SGHRS and CDR2 YFSETQ. There are 12 residues in the CDR3.

The genes are TRBV7-2 and TRBJ1-2; weak D call: TRBD1 (5 bases). Germline V lookup: CDR1 SGHTA, CDR2 FQGNSA. Trimming took 5 bases from V and 0 from J, leaving 7 bases between them. CDR3 size: 13 residues. DNA for the CDR3: TGTGCCAGCAGCCCAGGGACTAACTATGGCTACACCTTC. As protein: CASSPGTNYGYTF.

The chain employs TRBV5-1 and TRBJ2-6, with D perhaps matching TRBD2 (5 bases). Germline CDR1 is SGHRS and CDR2 is YFSETQ. The CDR3 loop spans 18 amino acids. V lost 4 bases and J lost 0, with 17 bases in between. The CDR3 DNA follows: TGCGCCAGCAGCGTATACGGACTCCAAAACTCTGGGGCCAACGTCCTGACTTTC. It is translated as CASSVYGLQNSGANVLTF.